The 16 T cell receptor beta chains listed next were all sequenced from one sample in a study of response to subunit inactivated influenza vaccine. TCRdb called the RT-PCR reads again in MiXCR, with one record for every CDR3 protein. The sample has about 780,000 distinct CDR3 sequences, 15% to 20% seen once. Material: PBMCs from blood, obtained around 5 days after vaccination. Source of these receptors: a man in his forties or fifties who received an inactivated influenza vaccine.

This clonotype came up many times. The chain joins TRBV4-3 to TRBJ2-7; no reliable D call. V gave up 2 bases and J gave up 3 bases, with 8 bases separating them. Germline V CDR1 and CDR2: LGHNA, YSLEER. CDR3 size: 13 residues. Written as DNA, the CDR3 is TGCGCCAGCAGCCAATGGGTGGGCTACGAGCAGTACTTC. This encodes CASSQWVGYEQYF.

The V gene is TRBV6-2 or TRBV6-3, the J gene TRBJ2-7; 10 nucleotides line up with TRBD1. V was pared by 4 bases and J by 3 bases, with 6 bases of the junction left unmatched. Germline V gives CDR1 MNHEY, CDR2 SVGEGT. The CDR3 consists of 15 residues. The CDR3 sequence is CASSSTGTGDYEQYF. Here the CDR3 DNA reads TGTGCCAGCAGTTCGACCGGGACAGGGGACTACGAGCAGTACTTC.

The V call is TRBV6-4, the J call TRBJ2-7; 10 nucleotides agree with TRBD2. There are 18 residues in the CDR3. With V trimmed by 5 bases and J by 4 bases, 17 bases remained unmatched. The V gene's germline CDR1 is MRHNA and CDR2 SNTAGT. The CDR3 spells CASSLYPISGGVTYEQYF. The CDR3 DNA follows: TGTGCCAGCAGTCTTTACCCCATCAGCGGGGGGGTGACGTACGAGCAGTACTTC.

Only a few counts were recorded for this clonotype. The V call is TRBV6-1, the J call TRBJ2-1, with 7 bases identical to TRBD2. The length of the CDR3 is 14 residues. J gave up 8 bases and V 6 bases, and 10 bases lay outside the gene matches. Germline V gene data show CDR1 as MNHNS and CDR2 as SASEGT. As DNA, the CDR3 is TGTGCCAGCAGAAAAGCGGGGAGGTTGTATGAGCAGTTCTTC. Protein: CASRKAGRLYEQFF.

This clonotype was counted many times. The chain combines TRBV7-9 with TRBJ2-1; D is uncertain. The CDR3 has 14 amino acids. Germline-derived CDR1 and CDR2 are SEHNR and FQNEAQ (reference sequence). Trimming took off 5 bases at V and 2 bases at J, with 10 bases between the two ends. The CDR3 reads CASSPGVTYNEQFF. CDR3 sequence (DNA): TGTGCCAGCAGCCCGGGTGTAACCTACAATGAGCAGTTCTTC.

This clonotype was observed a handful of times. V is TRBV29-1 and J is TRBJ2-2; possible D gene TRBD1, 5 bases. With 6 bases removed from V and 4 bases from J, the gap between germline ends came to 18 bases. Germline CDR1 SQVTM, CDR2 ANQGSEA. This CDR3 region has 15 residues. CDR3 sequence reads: CSVVGLANSTGELFF. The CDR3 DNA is TGCAGCGTAGTGGGGCTGGCTAATAGCACCGGGGAGCTGTTTTTT.

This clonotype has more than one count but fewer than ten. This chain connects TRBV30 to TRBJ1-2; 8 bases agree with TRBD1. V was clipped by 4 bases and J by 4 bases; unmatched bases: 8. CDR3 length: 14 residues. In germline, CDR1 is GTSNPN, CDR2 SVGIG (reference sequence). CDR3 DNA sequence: TGTGCCTGGAATCGACAGGGGAGAGGCTATGGCTACACCTTC. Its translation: CAWNRQGRGYGYTF.

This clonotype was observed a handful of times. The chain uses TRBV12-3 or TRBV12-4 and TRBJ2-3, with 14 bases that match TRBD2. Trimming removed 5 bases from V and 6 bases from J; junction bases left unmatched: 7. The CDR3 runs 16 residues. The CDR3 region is CASSPGLAGDRDTQYF. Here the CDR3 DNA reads TGTGCCAGCAGTCCGGGACTAGCGGGGGACAGGGATACGCAGTATTTT.

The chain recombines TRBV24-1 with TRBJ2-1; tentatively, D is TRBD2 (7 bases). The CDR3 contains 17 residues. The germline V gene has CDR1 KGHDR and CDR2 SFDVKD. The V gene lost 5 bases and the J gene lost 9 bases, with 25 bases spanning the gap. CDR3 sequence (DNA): TGTGCCACCAGTGGTTCCGAGGGGGGGCGGCGGGTACTTGAGCAGTTCTTC. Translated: CATSGSEGGRRVLEQFF.

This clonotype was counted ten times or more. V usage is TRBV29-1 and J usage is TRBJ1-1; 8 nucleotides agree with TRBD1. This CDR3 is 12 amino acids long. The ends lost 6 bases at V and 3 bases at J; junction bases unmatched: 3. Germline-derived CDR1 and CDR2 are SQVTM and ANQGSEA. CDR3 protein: CSVADRDTEAFF. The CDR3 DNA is TGCAGCGTAGCGGACAGGGACACTGAAGCTTTCTTT. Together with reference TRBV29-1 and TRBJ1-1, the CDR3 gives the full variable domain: SAVISQKPSRDICQRGTSLTIQCQVDSQVTMMFWYRQQPGQSLTLIATANQGSEATYESGFVIDKFPISRPNLTFSTLTVSNMSPEDSSIYLCSVADRDTEAFFGQGTRLTVV.

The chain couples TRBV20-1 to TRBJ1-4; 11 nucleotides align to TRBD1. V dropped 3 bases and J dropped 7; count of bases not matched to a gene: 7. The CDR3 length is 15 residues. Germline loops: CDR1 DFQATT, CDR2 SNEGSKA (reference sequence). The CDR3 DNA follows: TGCAGTGCTAGGAGCGCCGGGACAGGGGGTGAAAAACTGTTTTTT. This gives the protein CSARSAGTGGEKLFF.

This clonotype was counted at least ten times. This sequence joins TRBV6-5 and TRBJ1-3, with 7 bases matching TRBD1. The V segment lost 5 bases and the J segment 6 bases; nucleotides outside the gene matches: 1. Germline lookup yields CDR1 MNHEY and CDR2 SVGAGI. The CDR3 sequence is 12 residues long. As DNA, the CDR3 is TGTGCCAGCAGTACAGGGGCAAACACCATATATTTT. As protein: CASSTGANTIYF.

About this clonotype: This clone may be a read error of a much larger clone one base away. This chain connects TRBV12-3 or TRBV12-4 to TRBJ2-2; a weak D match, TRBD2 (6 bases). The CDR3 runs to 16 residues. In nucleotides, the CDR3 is TGTGCCAACAGTTTAGCCCCGGGGGACGGGATCGGGGAGCTGTTTTTT. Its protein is CANSLAPGDGIGELFF.

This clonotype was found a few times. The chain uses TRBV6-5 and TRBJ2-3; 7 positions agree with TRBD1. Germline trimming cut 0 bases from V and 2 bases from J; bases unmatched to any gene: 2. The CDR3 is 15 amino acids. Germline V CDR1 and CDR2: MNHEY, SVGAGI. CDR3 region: CASSYSGQYTDTQYF. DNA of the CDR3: TGTGCCAGCAGTTACTCGGGACAGTACACAGATACGCAGTATTTT.

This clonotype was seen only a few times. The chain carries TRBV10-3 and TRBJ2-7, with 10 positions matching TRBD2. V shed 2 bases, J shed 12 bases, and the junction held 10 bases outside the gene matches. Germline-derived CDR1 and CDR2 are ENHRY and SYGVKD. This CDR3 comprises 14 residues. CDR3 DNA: TGTGCCATCAGTGAGGTAGCGGGAGGACGACATCCGTACTTC. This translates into CAISEVAGGRHPYF.

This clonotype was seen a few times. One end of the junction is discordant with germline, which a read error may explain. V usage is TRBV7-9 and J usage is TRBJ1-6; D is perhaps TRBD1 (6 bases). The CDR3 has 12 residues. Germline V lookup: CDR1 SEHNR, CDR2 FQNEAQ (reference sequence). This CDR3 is CAISVTGSPLHF. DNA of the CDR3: TGTGCCATCAGCGTCACAGGGTCACCCCTCCACTTT.